This TCR beta chain derives from a study of T cells in Graves' hyperthyroidism and ophthalmopathy. About the study: It was at initial diagnosis, before any treatment, that peripheral blood was collected.

V was clipped by 0 bases and J by 7 bases; unmatched bases: 10. CDR3 length: 16 residues. Germline CDR1 and CDR2: LGHNA and YNFKEQ. Patients aged 18 to 65 had newly diagnosed hyperthyroidism lasting under 2 months. Uncontrolled infection, other autoimmune disease, pregnancy or lactation led to exclusion. Each 10 ml fresh peripheral blood draw supplied the PBMCs. Regions amplified from RNA transcripts were the TCR beta CDR3 regions. In the first-round RT-PCR of the TCR CDR3, the HTBI primer set was used. TCRdb reprocessed the multiplex PCR reads with MiXCR, giving one entry per CDR3 protein. Counted here are about 570,000 distinct CDR3 sequences, 14% occurring once; the ten biggest clones make up around 13%. The sample holds a few counts of this clonotype.

The gene calls are TRBV4-2 and TRBJ1-2; 8 bases align to TRBD1. The receptor's source is a woman aged 40 to 55 with Graves' hyperthyroidism. Material: blood. In DNA, the CDR3 is TGTGCCAGCAGCCAAGAAAGTAACCAGGGGGCGCGTGGCTACACCTTC. It is translated as CASSQESNQGARGYTF.